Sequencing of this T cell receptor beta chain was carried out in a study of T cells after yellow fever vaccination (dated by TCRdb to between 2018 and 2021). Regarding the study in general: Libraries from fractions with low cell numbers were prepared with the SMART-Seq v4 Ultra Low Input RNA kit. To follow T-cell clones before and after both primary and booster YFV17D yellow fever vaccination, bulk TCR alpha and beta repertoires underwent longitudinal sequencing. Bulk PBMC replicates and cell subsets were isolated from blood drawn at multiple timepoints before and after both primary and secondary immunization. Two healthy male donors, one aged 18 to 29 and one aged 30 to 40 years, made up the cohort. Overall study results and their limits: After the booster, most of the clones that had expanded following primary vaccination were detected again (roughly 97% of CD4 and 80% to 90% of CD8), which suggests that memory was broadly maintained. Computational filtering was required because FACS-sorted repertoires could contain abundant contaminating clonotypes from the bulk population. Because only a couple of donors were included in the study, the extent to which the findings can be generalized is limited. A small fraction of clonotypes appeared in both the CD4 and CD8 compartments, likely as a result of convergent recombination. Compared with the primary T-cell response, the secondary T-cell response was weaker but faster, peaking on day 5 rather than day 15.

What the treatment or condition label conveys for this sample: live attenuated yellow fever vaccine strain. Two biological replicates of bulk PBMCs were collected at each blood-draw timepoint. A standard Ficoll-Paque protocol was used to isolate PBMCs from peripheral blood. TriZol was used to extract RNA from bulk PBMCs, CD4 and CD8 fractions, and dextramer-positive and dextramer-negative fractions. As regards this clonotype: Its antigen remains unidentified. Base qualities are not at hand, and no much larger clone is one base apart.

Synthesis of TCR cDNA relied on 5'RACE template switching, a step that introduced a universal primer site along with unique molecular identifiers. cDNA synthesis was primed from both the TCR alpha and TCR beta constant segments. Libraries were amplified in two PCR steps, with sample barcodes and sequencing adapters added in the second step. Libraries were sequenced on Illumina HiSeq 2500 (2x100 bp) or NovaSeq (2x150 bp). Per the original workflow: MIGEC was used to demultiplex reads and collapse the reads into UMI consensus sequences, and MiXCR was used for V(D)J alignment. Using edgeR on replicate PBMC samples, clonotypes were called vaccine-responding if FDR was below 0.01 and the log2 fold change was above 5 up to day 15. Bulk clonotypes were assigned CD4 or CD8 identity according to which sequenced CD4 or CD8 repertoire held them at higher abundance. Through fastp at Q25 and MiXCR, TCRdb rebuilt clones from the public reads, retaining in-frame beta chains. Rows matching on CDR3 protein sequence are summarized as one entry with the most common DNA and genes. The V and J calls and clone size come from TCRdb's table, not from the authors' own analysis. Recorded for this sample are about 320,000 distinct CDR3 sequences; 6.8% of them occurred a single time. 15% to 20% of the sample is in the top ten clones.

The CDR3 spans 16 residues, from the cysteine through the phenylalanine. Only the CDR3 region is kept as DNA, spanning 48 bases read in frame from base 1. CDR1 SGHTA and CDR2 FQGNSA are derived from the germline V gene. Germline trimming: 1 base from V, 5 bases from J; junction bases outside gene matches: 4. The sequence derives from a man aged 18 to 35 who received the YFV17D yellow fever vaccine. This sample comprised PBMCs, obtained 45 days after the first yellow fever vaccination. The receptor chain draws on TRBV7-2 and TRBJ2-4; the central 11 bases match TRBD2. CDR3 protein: CASSLVAGGVQNIQYF. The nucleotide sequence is TGTGCCAGCAGCTTAGTAGCGGGGGGGGTCCAAAACATTCAGTACTTC. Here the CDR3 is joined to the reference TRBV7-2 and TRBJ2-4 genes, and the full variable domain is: GAGVSQSPSNKVTEKGKDVELRCDPISGHTALYWYRQSLGQGLEFLIYFQGNSAPDKSGLPSDRFSAERTGGSVSTLTIQRTQQEDSAVYLCASSLVAGGVQNIQYFGAGTRLSVL.